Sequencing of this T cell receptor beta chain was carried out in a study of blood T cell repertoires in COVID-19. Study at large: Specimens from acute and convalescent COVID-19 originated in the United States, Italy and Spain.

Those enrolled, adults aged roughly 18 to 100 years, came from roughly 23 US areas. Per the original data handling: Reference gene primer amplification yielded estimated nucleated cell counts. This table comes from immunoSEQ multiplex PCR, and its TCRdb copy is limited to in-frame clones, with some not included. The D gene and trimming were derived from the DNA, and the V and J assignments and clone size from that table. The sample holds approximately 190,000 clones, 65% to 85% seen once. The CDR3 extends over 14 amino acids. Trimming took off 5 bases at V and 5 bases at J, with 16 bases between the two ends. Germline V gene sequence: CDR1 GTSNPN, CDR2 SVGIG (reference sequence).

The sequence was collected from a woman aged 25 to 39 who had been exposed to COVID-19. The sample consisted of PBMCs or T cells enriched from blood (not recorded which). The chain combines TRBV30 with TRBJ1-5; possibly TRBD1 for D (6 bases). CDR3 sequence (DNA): TGTGCCTGGTCGGGGACAAACGGCGATCAGCCCCAGCATTTT. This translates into CAWSGTNGDQPQHF.